The table lists the clone carrying this T cell receptor (beta chain) with a count of one. Its target is not known. V shed 3 bases and J shed 2 bases, with 8 bases lying between them. The CDR3 sequence is 12 residues long. Germline V lookup: CDR1 DFQATT, CDR2 SNEGSKA (reference sequence). This sample is drawn from a study of T cell responses to AZD1222 COVID-19 vaccine. The data were produced by immunoSEQ multiplex PCR, yet TCRdb's version contains in-frame clones alone and is incomplete. The repertoire holds roughly 110,000 clones, with approximately 88% as singletons. Regarding the study as a whole: Only a handful of AZD1222 recipients, six or seven in all, had baseline seropositivity.

Both about-4-week and about-12-week second-dose recipients were combined. The clonotype comes from an adult who received the AZD1222 COVID-19 vaccine. The genes are TRBV20-1 and TRBJ2-7; a possible D gene is TRBD1 (6 bases). Sequenced material: peripheral blood, taken 28 days after the second AZD1222 dose. The CDR3 region has the DNA TGCAGTGCTAGTGGGGGCACCTACGAGCAGTACTTC. Protein sequence: CSASGGTYEQYF.